The sample holds many counts of the clone carrying this T cell receptor beta chain. Its antigen is undetermined. The TCR beta library used iRepertoire HTBI primers with Arm-PCR amplification of CDR3. TCRdb reprocessed the multiplex PCR reads with MiXCR, giving one entry per CDR3 protein. The table shows a few hundred thousand distinct CDR3 sequences, with 18% occurring only once. Sample time point: newly diagnosed GD, antithyroid drugs for less than 3 months. Construction of the TCR library relied on RNA isolated from PBMCs. The record originates from a study of regulatory T cells in long-lasting Graves disease. The wider study: Patients newly diagnosed with Graves' had been on antithyroid drugs for under 3 months. Study outcomes and limitations: The number of shared public clonotypes was higher in persistent patients (roughly 3,000) than new patients (around 890).

This CDR3 contains 15 residues. The germline V and J ends were trimmed by 2 bases and 1 base, with 11 bases remaining between them. Per germline, CDR1 SGHTA and CDR2 FQGNSA. The chain recombines TRBV7-2 with TRBJ2-5; no clear D gene. This TCR came from a female donor with Graves disease. The input for sequencing was peripheral blood mononuclear cells (PBMCs), taken at new diagnosis, from a patient treated with antithyroid drugs. The CDR3 loop is CASSLYWATQETQYF. The CDR3 DNA follows: TGTGCCAGCAGCTTATATTGGGCAACCCAAGAGACCCAGTACTTC.